These T cell receptor beta chains were read from a single sample in a study of T-cell memory formation after mild COVID-19. MiXCR, run by TCRdb on the 5' RACE reads, gives a single entry per CDR3 protein. The sample lists a few hundred thousand distinct CDR3 sequences, roughly 18% seen once, with 23% in the top ten. The sequenced sample consisted of PBMCs or a T cell subset sorted from them (not recorded which). These receptors came from a man in his late teens or twenties who had mild COVID-19 (a few samples of this study predate the infection). Cell type and time point are not known. Each CDR3 is given with its conserved first and last residue. The D gene is left open where the match is weak. Rows may omit the clone size; those that give it use once, few, many or a size class.

>TRBJ2-3|few|-|TRBV5-1
CASSPPRQTTDTQYF
TGCGCCAGCAGCCCTCCAAGACAGACCACAGATACGCAGTATTTT
>TRBJ1-3|few|-|TRBV4-1
CASSPLDRQGNTIYF
TGCGCCAGCAGCCCACTCGACAGGCAAGGAAACACCATATATTTT
>TRBJ1-4|-|-|TRBV12-3/TRBV12-4
CASSQMGEKLFF
TGTGCCAGCAGCCAGATGGGGGAAAAACTGTTTTTT
>TRBJ2-5|-|TRBD1|TRBV12-5
CASGLATGFQETQYF
TGTGCTAGTGGTTTGGCGACAGGGTTCCAAGAGACCCAGTACTTC
>TRBJ2-2|few|TRBD1|TRBV7-6
CASSQGQGFTGELFF
TGTGCCAGCAGCCAGGGACAGGGGTTCACCGGGGAGCTGTTTTTT
>TRBJ2-5|many|-|TRBV5-1
CASSARDNQETQYF
TGCGCCAGCAGCGCACGGGACAATCAAGAGACCCAGTACTTC
>TRBJ2-7|few|TRBD2|TRBV2
CASSDETSGNYEQYF
TGTGCCAGCAGTGATGAGACTAGCGGGAACTACGAGCAGTACTTC
>TRBJ1-1|few|-|TRBV7-3
CASSLNGQNTEAFF
TGTGCCAGCAGCTTAAACGGCCAGAACACTGAAGCTTTCTTT
>TRBJ1-4|few|-|TRBV6-5
CASSSGSINEKLFF
TGTGCCAGCAGTTCAGGGTCGATAAATGAAAAACTGTTTTTT
>TRBJ2-1|many|-|TRBV5-1
CASSLLGGSYNEQFF
TGCGCCAGCAGCTTGTTAGGGGGCTCCTACAATGAGCAGTTCTTC
>TRBJ1-2|-|-|TRBV4-1
CASSPLTMNYGYTF
TGCGCCAGCAGCCCATTGACAATGAACTATGGCTACACCTTC
>TRBJ2-1|-|-|TRBV6-2/TRBV6-3
CASVSGNEQFF
TGTGCCAGCGTCTCAGGCAATGAGCAGTTCTTC
>TRBJ2-2|-|-|TRBV5-1
CASSLLTGTTGELFF
TGCGCCAGCAGCTTATTAACAGGGACCACCGGGGAGCTGTTTTTT
>TRBJ2-5|-|TRBD2|TRBV9
CASSAEAGLAEQETQYF
TGTGCCAGCAGCGCCGAGGCGGGACTAGCGGAGCAAGAGACCCAGTACTTC
>TRBJ2-1|few|-|TRBV11-2
CASSFKEQFF
TGTGCCAGCAGCTTCAAGGAGCAGTTCTTC
>TRBJ2-7|many|-|TRBV4-1
CASSQVLLGEQYF
TGCGCCAGCAGCCAAGTACTTTTGGGCGAGCAGTACTTC
>TRBJ2-5|many|-|TRBV7-3
CASSLGGGTQYF
TGTGCCAGCAGCTTAGGCGGAGGGACCCAGTACTTC
>TRBJ1-2|-|-|TRBV3-2
CASSQGRRQGSYGYTF
TGTGCCAGCAGCCAAGGCCGCCGACAGGGGAGCTATGGCTACACCTTC
>TRBJ2-3|-|TRBD1|TRBV4-1
CASSLGTRGRGDTQYF
TGCGCCAGCAGCCTCGGAACCAGGGGGCGGGGAGATACGCAGTATTTT
>TRBJ1-2|few|-|TRBV5-1
CASSPPGAGGYTF
TGCGCCAGCAGCCCACCCGGGGCGGGTGGCTACACCTTC
>TRBJ2-2|few|-|TRBV10-3
CAIEAVNTGELFF
TGTGCCATCGAGGCGGTGAACACCGGGGAGCTGTTTTTT
>TRBJ2-1|few|TRBD2|TRBV30
CAWSVGLAGGHYNEQFF
TGTGCCTGGAGTGTAGGTCTAGCGGGGGGGCATTACAATGAGCAGTTCTTC
>TRBJ2-1|large|TRBD2|TRBV27
CATGTRGGGRFF
TGTGCCACCGGGACTAGAGGGGGGGGTCGGTTCTTC
>TRBJ1-5|-|-|TRBV3-1
CASSQAGGGGDQPQHF
TGTGCCAGCAGCCAAGCTGGCGGGGGTGGGGATCAGCCCCAGCATTTT
>TRBJ1-1|-|-|TRBV5-1
CASSPGEGNTEAFF
TGCGCCAGCAGCCCCGGGGAGGGGAACACTGAAGCTTTCTTT
>TRBJ2-3|few|-|TRBV2
CASMYSDTQYF
TGTGCCAGCATGTATTCGGATACGCAGTATTTT
>TRBJ2-1|few|TRBD1|TRBV7-9
CASSQTPGTGYLDEQFF
TGTGCCAGCAGCCAAACCCCCGGGACAGGGTATTTGGATGAGCAGTTCTTC
>TRBJ2-3|-|-|TRBV5-1
CASSLGAGSYTDTQYF
TGCGCCAGCAGCTTGGGGGCAGGGTCGTACACAGATACGCAGTATTTT
>TRBJ2-1|few|-|TRBV12-3/TRBV12-4
CASSSGTTGSYNEQFF
TGTGCCAGCAGTTCCGGGACGACTGGCTCCTACAATGAGCAGTTCTTC
>TRBJ1-1|few|TRBD1|TRBV4-3
CASSQGTGMAEAFF
TGCGCCAGCAGCCAAGGGACAGGGATGGCTGAAGCTTTCTTT
>TRBJ2-1|once|TRBD2|TRBV12-3/TRBV12-4
CASSSHGVGPGGEQFF
TGTGCCAGCAGTTCCCACGGGGTCGGGCCGGGGGGTGAGCAGTTCTTC
>TRBJ2-5|few|-|TRBV5-1
CASSSTGRKETQYF
TGCGCCAGCAGCTCCACAGGGAGGAAAGAGACCCAGTACTTC
>TRBJ1-5|-|-|TRBV12-3/TRBV12-4
CASSWAGKQPQHF
TGTGCCAGCAGTTGGGCAGGGAAACAGCCCCAGCATTTT